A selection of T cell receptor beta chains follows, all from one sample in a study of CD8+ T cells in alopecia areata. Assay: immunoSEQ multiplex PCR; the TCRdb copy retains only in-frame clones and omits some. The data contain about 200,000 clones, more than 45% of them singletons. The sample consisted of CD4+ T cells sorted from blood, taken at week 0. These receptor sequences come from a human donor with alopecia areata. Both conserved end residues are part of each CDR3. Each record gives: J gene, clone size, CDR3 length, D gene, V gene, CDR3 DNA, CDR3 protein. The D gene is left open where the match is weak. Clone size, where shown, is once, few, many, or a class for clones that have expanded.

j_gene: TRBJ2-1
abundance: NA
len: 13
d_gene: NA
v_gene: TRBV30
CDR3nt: TGTGCCTGGAGTGTCGTCAGTCATGGTGAGCAGTTCTTC
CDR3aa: CAWSVVSHGEQFF

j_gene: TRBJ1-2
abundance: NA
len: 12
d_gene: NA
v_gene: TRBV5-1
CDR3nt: TGCGCCAGCAGCTTGGCCGCGGATGGCTACACCTTC
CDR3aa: CASSLAADGYTF

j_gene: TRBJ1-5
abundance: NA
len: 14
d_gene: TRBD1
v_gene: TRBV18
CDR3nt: TGTGCCAGCTCACCACTGACAGGGGGACAGCCCCAGCATTTT
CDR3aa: CASSPLTGGQPQHF

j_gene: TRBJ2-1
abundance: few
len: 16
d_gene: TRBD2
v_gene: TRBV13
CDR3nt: TGTGCCAGCAGCCCCCGGACTAGCGGGGGTTACGATGAGCAGTTCTTC
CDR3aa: CASSPRTSGGYDEQFF

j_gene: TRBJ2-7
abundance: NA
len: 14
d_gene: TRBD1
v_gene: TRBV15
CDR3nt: TGTGCCACCAGCAAAGGACAGGGGGCGGACGAGCAGTACTTC
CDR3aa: CATSKGQGADEQYF

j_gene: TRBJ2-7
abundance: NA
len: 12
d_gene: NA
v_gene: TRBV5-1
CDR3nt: TGCGCCAGCAGCTGGGATACCTACGAGCAGTACTTC
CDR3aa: CASSWDTYEQYF

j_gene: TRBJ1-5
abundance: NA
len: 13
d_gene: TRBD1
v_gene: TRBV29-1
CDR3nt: TGCAGCGTTGAAGGGACAGGCGGACAGCCCCAGCATTTT
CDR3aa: CSVEGTGGQPQHF

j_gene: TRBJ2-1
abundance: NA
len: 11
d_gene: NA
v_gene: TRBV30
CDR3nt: TGTGCCTGGAGTGTTAGCTATGAGCAGTTCTTC
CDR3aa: CAWSVSYEQFF

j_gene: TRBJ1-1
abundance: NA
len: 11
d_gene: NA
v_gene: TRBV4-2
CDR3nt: TGTGCCAGTCTCCGGGACACTGAAGCTTTCTTT
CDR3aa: CASLRDTEAFF

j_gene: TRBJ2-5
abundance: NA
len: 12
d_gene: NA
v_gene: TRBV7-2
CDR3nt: TGTGCCAGCAGCTCATACAAGGGGACCCAGTACTTC
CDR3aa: CASSSYKGTQYF

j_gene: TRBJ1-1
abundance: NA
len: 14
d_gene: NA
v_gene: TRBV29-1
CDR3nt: TGCAGCACCACGGCTGGACAGCTAAACACTGAAGCTTTCTTT
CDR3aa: CSTTAGQLNTEAFF

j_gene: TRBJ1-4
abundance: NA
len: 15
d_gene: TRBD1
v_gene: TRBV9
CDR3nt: TGTGCCAGCAGCGCCACAGGGGGCCCTAATGAAAAACTGTTTTTT
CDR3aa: CASSATGGPNEKLFF

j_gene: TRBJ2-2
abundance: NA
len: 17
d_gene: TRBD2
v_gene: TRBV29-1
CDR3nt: TGCAGCGTTGAAAAAGGCAGCGGGGGTTCGAACACCGGGGAGCTGTTTTTT
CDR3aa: CSVEKGSGGSNTGELFF

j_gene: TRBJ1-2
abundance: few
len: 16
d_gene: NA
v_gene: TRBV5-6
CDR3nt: TGTGCCAGCAGCTTGGGGGCCGCCAGACAGTACTATGGCTACACCTTC
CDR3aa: CASSLGAARQYYGYTF

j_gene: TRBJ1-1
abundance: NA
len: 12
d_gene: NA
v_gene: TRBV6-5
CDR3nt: TGTGCCAGCAGTTCGTGGAACACTGAAGCTTTCTTT
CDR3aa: CASSSWNTEAFF

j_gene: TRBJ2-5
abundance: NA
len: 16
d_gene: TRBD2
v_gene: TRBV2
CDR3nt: TGTGCCAGCAGTGCCCCGCTAGCGGGAGTGGGAGAGACCCAGTACTTC
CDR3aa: CASSAPLAGVGETQYF

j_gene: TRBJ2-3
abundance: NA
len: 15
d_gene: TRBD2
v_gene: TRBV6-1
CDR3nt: TGTGCCAGCAGTGAACTAGCGGGGAGCACAGATACGCAGTATTTT
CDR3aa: CASSELAGSTDTQYF

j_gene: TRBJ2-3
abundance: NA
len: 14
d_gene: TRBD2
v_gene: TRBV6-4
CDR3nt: TGTGCCAGCAGTGAAGCGGGAGACACAGATACGCAGTATTTT
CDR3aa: CASSEAGDTDTQYF

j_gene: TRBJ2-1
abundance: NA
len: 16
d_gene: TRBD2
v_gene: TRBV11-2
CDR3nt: TGTGCCAGCAGCCCAAGACTAGCGGGAATCTACAATGAGCAGTTCTTC
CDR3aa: CASSPRLAGIYNEQFF

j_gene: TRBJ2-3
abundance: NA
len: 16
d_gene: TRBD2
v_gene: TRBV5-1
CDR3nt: TGCGCCAGCAGCTTGGCAGCGGGGGCCAGCACAGATACGCAGTATTTT
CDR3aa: CASSLAAGASTDTQYF

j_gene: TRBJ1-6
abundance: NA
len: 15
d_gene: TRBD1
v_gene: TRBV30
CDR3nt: TGTGCCTGGAGTTTCCAAGGACAGGGCAATTCACCCCTCCACTTT
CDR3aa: CAWSFQGQGNSPLHF

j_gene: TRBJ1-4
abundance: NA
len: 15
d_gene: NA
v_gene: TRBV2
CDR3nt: TGTGCCAGCAGAAACAGGGATACGGGTAATGAAAAACTGTTTTTT
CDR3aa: CASRNRDTGNEKLFF

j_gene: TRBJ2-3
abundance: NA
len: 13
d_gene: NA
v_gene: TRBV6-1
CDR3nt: TGTGCCAGCAGTGAAGTGGGCCGGGATACGCAGTATTTT
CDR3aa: CASSEVGRDTQYF

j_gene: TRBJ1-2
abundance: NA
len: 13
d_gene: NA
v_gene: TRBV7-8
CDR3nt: TGTGCCAGCAGCTTGGTACAGGGTTATGGCTACACCTTC
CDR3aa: CASSLVQGYGYTF

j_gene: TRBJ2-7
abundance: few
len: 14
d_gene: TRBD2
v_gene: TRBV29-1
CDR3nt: TGCAGCGTTGGTGTAGCGGGCACCTCCTACGAGCAGTACTTC
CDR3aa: CSVGVAGTSYEQYF

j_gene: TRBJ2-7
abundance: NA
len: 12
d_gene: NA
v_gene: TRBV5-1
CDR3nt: TGCGCCAGCAGCCCGGGCACCTACGAGCAGTACTTC
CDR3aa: CASSPGTYEQYF

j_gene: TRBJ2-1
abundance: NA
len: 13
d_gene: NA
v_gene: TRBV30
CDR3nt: TGTGCCTGGCGACCGGACCCCAACAATGAGCAGTTCTTC
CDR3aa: CAWRPDPNNEQFF

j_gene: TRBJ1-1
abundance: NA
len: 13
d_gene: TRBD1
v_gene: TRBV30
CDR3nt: TGTGCCTGGTTTGGACAGGGGGGCACTGAAGCTTTCTTT
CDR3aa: CAWFGQGGTEAFF

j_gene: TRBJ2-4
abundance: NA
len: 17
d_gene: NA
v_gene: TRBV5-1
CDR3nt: TGCGCCAGCCGGGAAGGATACAGAAACACGGCCAAAAACATTCAGTACTTC
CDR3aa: CASREGYRNTAKNIQYF

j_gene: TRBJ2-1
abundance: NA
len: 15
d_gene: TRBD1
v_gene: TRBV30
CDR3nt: TGTGCCTGGAGTCGAAACTTAGGGGGCGCGTGGGAGCAGTTCTTC
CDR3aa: CAWSRNLGGAWEQFF

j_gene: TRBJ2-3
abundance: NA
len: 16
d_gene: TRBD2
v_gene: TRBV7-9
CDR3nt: TGTGCCAGCAGCCCTCTCAGCGGGAGGACCACAGATACGCAGTATTTT
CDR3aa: CASSPLSGRTTDTQYF

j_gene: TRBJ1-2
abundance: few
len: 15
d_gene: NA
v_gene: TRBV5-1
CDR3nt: TGCGCCAGCAGCCCATATCCTACAGGGAACTATGGCTACACCTTC
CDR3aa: CASSPYPTGNYGYTF